The rows below give T cell receptor beta chains drawn from one sample of a study of cytomegalovirus exposure and HLA in healthy donors. The data were produced by immunoSEQ multiplex PCR, yet TCRdb's version contains in-frame clones alone and is incomplete. The sample table sets out 65,000 to 95,000 clones. Sequences were obtained from PBMCs. These receptors came from a woman aged 55-69 years in good health and CMV-seronegative. CDR3s include the opening cysteine and the closing phenylalanine or tryptophan. A D gene is named only where the DNA matches it firmly.

v_call	d_call	j_call	cdr3_nt	cdr3_aa
TRBV2	TRBD1	TRBJ1-2	TGTGCCAGCAGTGAACAGGGGGCTAGCTATGGCTACACCTTC	CASSEQGASYGYTF
TRBV4-3	TRBD2	TRBJ2-1	TGCGCCAGCAGCCAATATCCTAGCGGGACGGGGTCCGGTAATGAGCAGTTCTTC	CASSQYPSGTGSGNEQFF
TRBV7-9	-	TRBJ2-7	TGTGCCAGCAGCTTAGCGAGGGGGGGCCGAGGGTACGAGCAGTACTTC	CASSLARGGRGYEQYF
TRBV9	TRBD1	TRBJ1-2	TGTGCCAGCAGCGTAGCGGACAGGGCGGTTGGCTACACCTTC	CASSVADRAVGYTF
TRBV21-1	-	TRBJ2-7	TGTGCCAGCAGCAAAGAGTACCAGGGGAGCTACGAGCAGTACTTC	CASSKEYQGSYEQYF
TRBV28	-	TRBJ1-6	TGTGCCAGCAGTTTATCGGCGGCGAATTCACCCCTCCACTTT	CASSLSAANSPLHF
TRBV6-1	-	TRBJ2-7	TGTGCCAGCAGTGAAATGGTGGCAGGGTCCTACGAGCAGTACTTC	CASSEMVAGSYEQYF
TRBV6-4	TRBD1	TRBJ1-2	TGTGCCAGCAGCGACCCGGACAGGGGATATGGCTACACCTTC	CASSDPDRGYGYTF
TRBV19	-	TRBJ1-1	TGTGCCAGTAGTGTAGGACAGATTGTGGCTTTCTTT	CASSVGQIVAFF
TRBV18	TRBD1	TRBJ1-2	TGTGCCAGCTCACAAACGGGACAGTTCTATGGCTACACCTTC	CASSQTGQFYGYTF
TRBV27	TRBD1	TRBJ1-5	TGTGCCAGCAGTCCATCAGGGACAGCATTCTACAATCAGCCCCAGCATTTT	CASSPSGTAFYNQPQHF
TRBV19	TRBD1	TRBJ1-5	TGTGCCAGTAGTACGCTGACAGGGAAAGGGGGTAGCAATCAGCCCCAGCATTTT	CASSTLTGKGGSNQPQHF
TRBV27	TRBD2	TRBJ2-3	TGTGCCAGCAGTCTCCACCGGGCGGGGGGCGTAGATACGCAGTATTTT	CASSLHRAGGVDTQYF
TRBV7-8	-	TRBJ2-7	TGTGCCAGCAGCCCCGTATTGAGGGCTAGCGCCGATTTACGCACCTACGAGCAGTACTTC	CASSPVLRASADLRTYEQYF
TRBV7-9	TRBD1	TRBJ2-7	TGTGCCAGCAGCGTCCCGGGACAGGGGATTAGGCGCTACGAGCAGTACTTC	CASSVPGQGIRRYEQYF
TRBV18	-	TRBJ2-7	TGTGCCAGCTCACCAGGAGGTGACTACGAGCAGTACTTC	CASSPGGDYEQYF
TRBV5-1	-	TRBJ2-1	TGCGCCAGCAGCAGCGGACAGAGACCCTCCTACAATGAGCAGTTCTTC	CASSSGQRPSYNEQFF
TRBV5-1	TRBD2	TRBJ2-1	TGCGCCAGCAGCCCCCCCAGCGGGAACTACAATGAGCAGTTCTTC	CASSPPSGNYNEQFF
TRBV11-2	TRBD1	TRBJ1-1	TGTGCCAGCAGCCTTGGGACAGGGTCTGAAGCTTTCTTT	CASSLGTGSEAFF
TRBV29-1	TRBD1	TRBJ1-3	TGCAGCGCCTCCAGGGACAGTCGCTCTGGAAACACCATATATTTT	CSASRDSRSGNTIYF
TRBV11-3	-	TRBJ2-2	TGTGCCAGCAGCCCGGCCGCTGGAGGGCCCGGCGGGGAGCTGTTTTTT	CASSPAAGGPGGELFF
TRBV5-1	-	TRBJ1-1	TGCGCCAGCAGCTCCTCCCGGGAAAGCACTGAAGCTTTCTTT	CASSSSRESTEAFF
TRBV14	-	TRBJ1-6	TGTGCCAGCAGGGGAGCCATTACAAATTCACCCCTCCACTTT	CASRGAITNSPLHF
TRBV28	-	TRBJ2-3	TGTGCCAGCACGGGGGTAGCGACAGATACGCAGTATTTT	CASTGVATDTQYF
TRBV7-3	-	TRBJ2-2	TGTGCCAGCAGCCCGCAAGGGGGAACCGGGGAGCTGTTTTTT	CASSPQGGTGELFF
TRBV19	TRBD2	TRBJ2-1	TGTGCCAGTAGTACGAGCGGGAGAAATGAGCAGTTCTTC	CASSTSGRNEQFF
TRBV2	-	TRBJ2-3	TGTGCCAGCAGTGTTCCGGCTAGCAAGGCAGATACGCAGTATTTT	CASSVPASKADTQYF
TRBV4-2	-	TRBJ2-1	TGTGCCAGCAGCCTCCCCGACGGACTAAACAATGAGCAGTTCTTC	CASSLPDGLNNEQFF
TRBV29-1	TRBD2	TRBJ2-5	TGCAGCGTTGAACGAGCGGGAGGGGGAACCCAGTACTTC	CSVERAGGGTQYF
TRBV6-5	-	TRBJ1-2	TGTGCCACGCATGGGGGCAGGGGCTATGGCTACACCTTC	CATHGGRGYGYTF
TRBV30	TRBD2	TRBJ2-1	TGTGCCTGGAGTCTAGCTAGCGGGAGCCCCAGCAATGAGCAGTTCTTC	CAWSLASGSPSNEQFF
TRBV19	TRBD2	TRBJ2-7	TGTGCCAGTAGTATCCTTCCTAGCGGGAGGCCCAACTACGAGCAGTACTTC	CASSILPSGRPNYEQYF
TRBV11-2	TRBD2	TRBJ2-7	TGTGCCAGCATACCGGGACTAGAGGATTACGAGCAGTACTTC	CASIPGLEDYEQYF
TRBV10-3	-	TRBJ2-1	TGTGCCATCAATGACCAACTATACCCCACTGAGCAGTTCTTC	CAINDQLYPTEQFF
TRBV29-1	TRBD2	TRBJ2-7	TGCAGCGTCGGACCGGGAGGGGGCTACGAGCAGTACTTC	CSVGPGGGYEQYF
TRBV19	-	TRBJ1-1	TGTGCCAGTACCTCCAGGGGTGAAGCTTTCTTT	CASTSRGEAFF
TRBV6-6	TRBD1	TRBJ2-7	TGTGCCAGCACCCTGGACAGGAGCTCCTACGAGCAGTACTTC	CASTLDRSSYEQYF
TRBV4-2	TRBD1	TRBJ2-2	TGTGCCAGCAGCCAGAACAGGGGTTCCGGGGAGCTGTTTTTT	CASSQNRGSGELFF
TRBV20-1	TRBD2	TRBJ2-7	TGTGGGACTAGCGGTTCCTACGAGCAGTACTTC	CGTSGSYEQYF
TRBV23-1	-	TRBJ1-5	TGCGCCAGCAGTCCCGAACATAGCAATCAGCCCCAGCATTTT	CASSPEHSNQPQHF
TRBV5-1	-	TRBJ2-3	TGCGCCAGCAGCTTGGAGACAGAAGGTATCACAGATACGCAGTATTTT	CASSLETEGITDTQYF
TRBV19	TRBD1	TRBJ2-1	TGTGCCAGTAGCAGGACAGGGGGCAATGAGCAGTTCTTC	CASSRTGGNEQFF
TRBV5-1	-	TRBJ2-1	TGCGCCAGCAGCGCGGTCGTCCAGAATGAGCAGTTCTTC	CASSAVVQNEQFF
TRBV5-1	-	TRBJ2-2	TGCGCCAGCAGCTGGTCCGGGACAACGAACACCGGGGAGCTGTTTTTT	CASSWSGTTNTGELFF
TRBV28	-	TRBJ2-7	TGTGCCAGCAGTAGCGCGGGGCGCGGGGATTACTACGAGCAGTACTTC	CASSSAGRGDYYEQYF
TRBV18	-	TRBJ1-3	TGTGCCAGCTCACCCTCCCGGGATTACTCTGGAAACACCATATATTTT	CASSPSRDYSGNTIYF
TRBV7-6	-	TRBJ2-7	TGTGCCAGCAGTCACGGGACATACTACGAGCAGTACTTC	CASSHGTYYEQYF
TRBV6-1	-	TRBJ1-3	TGTGCCAGCAGTGACCCGCTCCTTATAGTGGGAAACACCATATATTTT	CASSDPLLIVGNTIYF